The subject of this entry is one T cell receptor beta chain. This specimen comes from a study of cytomegalovirus exposure and HLA in healthy donors. PCR employed 60 Vbeta and 13 Jbeta primers. TCRdb's copy holds only in-frame clones and misses some; the assay was immunoSEQ multiplex PCR. The repertoire includes 150,000 to 180,000 clones, roughly four fifths of them detected once, and about 1.3% sits in the top ten. Germline V lookup: CDR1 SGHRS, CDR2 YFSETQ. V was pared by 0 bases and J by 4 bases, with 4 bases of the junction left unmatched. The CDR3 totals 15 residues. The receptor was derived from a young man in good health and CMV-seronegative. Sequencing input: PBMCs. The gene calls are TRBV5-1 and TRBJ2-5; 9 nucleotides line up with TRBD1. The CDR3, as DNA: TGCGCCAGCAGCTTGGGGGACAGGGAGGGAGAGACCCAGTACTTC. Translating gives CASSLGDREGETQYF.